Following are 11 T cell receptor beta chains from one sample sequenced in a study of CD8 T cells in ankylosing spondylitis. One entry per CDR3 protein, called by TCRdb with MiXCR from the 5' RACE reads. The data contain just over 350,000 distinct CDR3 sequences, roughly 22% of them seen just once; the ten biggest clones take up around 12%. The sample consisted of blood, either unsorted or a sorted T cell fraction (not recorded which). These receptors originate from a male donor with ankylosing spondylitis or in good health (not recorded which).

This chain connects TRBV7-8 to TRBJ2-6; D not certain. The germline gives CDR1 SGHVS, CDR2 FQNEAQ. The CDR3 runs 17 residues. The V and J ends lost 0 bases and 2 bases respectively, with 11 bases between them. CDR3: CASSLALGSAGANVLTF. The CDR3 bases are TGTGCCAGCAGCTTAGCGTTAGGGTCGGCTGGGGCCAACGTCCTGACTTTC.

The chain's CDR3 is CASGPLPSRNYGYTF. The CDR3 DNA follows: TGTGCTAGTGGTCCCCTCCCCTCAAGGAACTATGGCTACACCTTC. The chain is built from TRBV12-5 and TRBJ1-2; D is ambiguous. The CDR3 has 15 residues. Deletions cut 5 bases from V and 2 bases from J, with 15 bases between. CDR1 and CDR2 (germline): LGHNT, FRNRAP.

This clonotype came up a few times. CDR3 amino acids: CSALGEGINEQYF. CDR3 DNA: TGCAGCGCCCTGGGGGAGGGGATAAACGAGCAGTACTTC. The chain carries TRBV29-1 and TRBJ2-7; 7 bases map to TRBD2. V dropped 7 bases and J dropped 5; count of bases not matched to a gene: 11. The CDR3 runs 13 residues. Germline loops: CDR1 SQVTM, CDR2 ANQGSEA.

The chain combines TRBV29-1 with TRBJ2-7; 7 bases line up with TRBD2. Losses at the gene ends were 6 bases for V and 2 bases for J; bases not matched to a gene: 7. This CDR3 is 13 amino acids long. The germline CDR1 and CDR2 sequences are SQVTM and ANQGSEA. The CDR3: CSVGGGSAYEQYF. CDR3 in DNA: TGCAGCGTGGGGGGGGGGTCGGCCTACGAGCAGTACTTC.

DNA of the CDR3: TGTGCCAGCTCACCACCGGGACCGGACAATGAGCAGTTCTTC. Its translation: CASSPPGPDNEQFF. The chain uses TRBV18 and TRBJ2-1, with D perhaps being TRBD1 or TRBD2 (5 bases each). V lost 0 bases, J lost 5 bases, and 8 bases lay in between. CDR3 length: 14 amino acids. Germline assignment: CDR1 KGHSH and CDR2 LQKENI.

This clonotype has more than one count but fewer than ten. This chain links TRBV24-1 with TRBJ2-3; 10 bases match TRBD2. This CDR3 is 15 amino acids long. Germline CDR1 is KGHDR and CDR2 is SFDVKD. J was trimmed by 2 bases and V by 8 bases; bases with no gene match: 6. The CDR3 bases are TGTGCCACCACGGCTGGACTAGCGGACACAGATACGCAGTATTTT. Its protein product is CATTAGLADTDTQYF.

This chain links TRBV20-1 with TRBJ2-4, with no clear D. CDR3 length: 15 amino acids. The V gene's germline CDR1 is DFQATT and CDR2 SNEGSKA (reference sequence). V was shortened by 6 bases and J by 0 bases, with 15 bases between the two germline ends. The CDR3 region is CSAQIVGLAKNIQYF. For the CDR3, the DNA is TGCAGTGCCCAGATTGTGGGGTTAGCCAAAAACATTCAGTACTTC.

The CDR3 bases are TGCGCCAGCAGCCAATCCGGGGTCCCTGTCACCTTC. Translating gives CASSQSGVPVTF. The rearrangement links TRBV4-1 to TRBJ1-2; D unresolved. The CDR3 loop spans 12 amino acids. V was clipped by 2 bases and J by 13 bases, with 14 bases between them. The germline V gene encodes CDR1 MGHRA and CDR2 YSYEKL.

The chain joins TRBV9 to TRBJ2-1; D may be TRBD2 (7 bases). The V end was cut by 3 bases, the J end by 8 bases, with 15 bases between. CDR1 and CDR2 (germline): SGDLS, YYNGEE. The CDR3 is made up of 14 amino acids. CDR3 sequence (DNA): TGTGCCAGCAGCGCGTGGGGGGGCGTGGATGAGCAGTTCTTC. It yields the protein CASSAWGGVDEQFF.

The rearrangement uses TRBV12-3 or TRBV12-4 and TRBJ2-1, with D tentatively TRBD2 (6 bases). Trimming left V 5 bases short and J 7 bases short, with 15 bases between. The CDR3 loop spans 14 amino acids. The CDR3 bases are TGTGCCAGCAGTCCGGGACTCTCCACGAATGAGCAGTTCTTC. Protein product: CASSPGLSTNEQFF.

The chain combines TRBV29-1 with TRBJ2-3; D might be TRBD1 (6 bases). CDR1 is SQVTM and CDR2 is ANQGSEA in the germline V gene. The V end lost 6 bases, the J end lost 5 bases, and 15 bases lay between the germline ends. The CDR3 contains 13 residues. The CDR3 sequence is CSVPTGTVDTQYF. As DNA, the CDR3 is TGCAGCGTACCCACAGGGACCGTAGATACGCAGTATTTT.